Listed below are T cell receptor beta chains from one sample, sequenced in a study of blood T cell repertoires in COVID-19. Some clones are missing from TCRdb's copy, which holds only in-frame ones; the method was immunoSEQ multiplex PCR. The sample contains some 200,000 clones, 80% to 90% of which appear only once. Sample: peripheral blood. The source of these receptors is a woman in her forties or fifties with acute or convalescent COVID-19. CDR3s include the opening cysteine and the closing phenylalanine or tryptophan. D genes are given only for firm matches. Rows give clone size only sometimes, using once, few, many, or a class for an expanded clone.

TRBV4-1,-,TRBJ1-1,-,TGCGCCAGCAGCAGGCAACAGGGGAACACTGAAGCTTTCTTT,CASSRQQGNTEAFF
TRBV29-1,few,TRBJ2-2,TRBD1,TGCAGCGTGACCCGGGACAGAGACACCGGGGAGCTGTTTTTT,CSVTRDRDTGELFF
TRBV4-3,-,TRBJ1-2,-,TGCGCCAGCAGCCCCAGCGGGGAGGCCTATGGCTACACCTTC,CASSPSGEAYGYTF
TRBV18,-,TRBJ1-5,-,TGTGCCAGCTCGGCCTTACAGGGTGGTCAGCCCCAGCATTTT,CASSALQGGQPQHF
TRBV5-4,-,TRBJ2-7,-,TGTGCCAGCAGCTTGAAGGGGGCCTACGAGCAGTACTTC,CASSLKGAYEQYF
TRBV7-8,-,TRBJ1-5,-,TGTGCCAGCAGCTCTGACATTAGCAATCAGCCCCAGCATTTT,CASSSDISNQPQHF
TRBV7-8,-,TRBJ1-6,TRBD1,TGTGCCAGCAGCCTGGGACAGGGACAACCACCCCTCCACTTT,CASSLGQGQPPLHF
TRBV7-3,-,TRBJ1-1,-,TGTGCCAGCAGCCCCCGGGGTGACACTGAAGCTTTCTTT,CASSPRGDTEAFF
TRBV10-3,few,TRBJ2-3,-,TGTGCCATCAGTGAGCCGCAGAGGGGGAACAGAGATACGCAGTATTTT,CAISEPQRGNRDTQYF
TRBV7-9,-,TRBJ1-1,-,TGTGCCAGCGCGGGAGATCAGATGAACACTGAAGCTTTCTTT,CASAGDQMNTEAFF